Below, 3 T cell receptor beta chains from the same sample are listed, as sequenced in a study of cytomegalovirus exposure and HLA in healthy donors. PCR involved 60 Vbeta and 13 Jbeta primers. Measured with immunoSEQ multiplex PCR; TCRdb has only the in-frame clones, and not every one. Of some 160,000 clones in the sample, around 77% were seen once. The sample consisted of PBMCs. The source of these receptors is a man aged 55-75 years in good health and CMV-seronegative.

The rearrangement uses TRBV28 and TRBJ1-5; the D is unclear. V lost 3 bases, J lost 1 base, and 16 bases lay in between. The germline gives CDR1 MDHEN, CDR2 SYDVKM. The CDR3 loop spans 17 amino acids. CDR3 residues: CASSFSVRGWSNQPQHF. CDR3 coding DNA: TGTGCCAGCAGTTTTTCGGTGCGAGGGTGGAGCAATCAGCCCCAGCATTTT.

This clone was seen more than once but under ten times. The chain has TRBV10-3 and TRBJ2-5; TRBD2 agrees at 15 bases. The CDR3 has 16 residues. Per germline, CDR1 ENHRY and CDR2 SYGVKD. V was pared by 4 bases and J by 5 bases, with 5 bases of the junction left unmatched. CDR3 nucleotide sequence: TGTGCCATCAGTGCAGGACTAGCGGGAGGGGAGGAGACCCAGTACTTC. Protein: CAISAGLAGGEETQYF.

This chain uses TRBV19 with TRBJ2-1; 15 bases fit TRBD2. Germline-derived CDR1 and CDR2 are LNHDA and SQIVND (reference sequence). Trimming removed 4 bases from V and 2 bases from J; junction bases left unmatched: 6. The CDR3 totals 18 residues. The CDR3 spells CASSRGLAGGKAYNEQFF. The CDR3 DNA reads TGTGCCAGTAGTAGGGGACTAGCGGGAGGCAAGGCCTACAATGAGCAGTTCTTC.